The T cell receptor (beta chain) described here comes from a study of molecular identifiers for immune sequencing clone quantification. As CD8+CD4-CCR7+CD45RA+ cells, naive CD8 T cells were sorted. Using its own MiXCR run on the PCR reads, TCRdb lists one record per CDR3 protein. The sample yields around 300,000 distinct CDR3 sequences, roughly a quarter seen once. About this clonotype: The antigen remains unidentified.

Germline CDR1 is MGHRA and CDR2 is YSYEKL. Trimming left V 0 bases short and J 2 bases short, with 7 bases between. This CDR3 has 14 residues. General study findings and limits: Clones above 20 RNA copies held over 98% of effector molecules, under 1% in naive cells.

This TCR derives from a human donor in good health. Some libraries in this study had Jurkat cell RNA spiked in. The rearrangement joins TRBV4-1 to TRBJ2-5; no definite D call. The sample consisted of naive CD8+ T cells from blood, with Jurkat cell RNA spiked in. The subset was: FACS-sorted CD8+CD4-CCR7+CD45RA+ naive T cells. The CDR3 sequence: CASSQDHQQETQYF. The CDR3 DNA reads as TGCGCCAGCAGCCAAGATCACCAACAAGAGACCCAGTACTTC.